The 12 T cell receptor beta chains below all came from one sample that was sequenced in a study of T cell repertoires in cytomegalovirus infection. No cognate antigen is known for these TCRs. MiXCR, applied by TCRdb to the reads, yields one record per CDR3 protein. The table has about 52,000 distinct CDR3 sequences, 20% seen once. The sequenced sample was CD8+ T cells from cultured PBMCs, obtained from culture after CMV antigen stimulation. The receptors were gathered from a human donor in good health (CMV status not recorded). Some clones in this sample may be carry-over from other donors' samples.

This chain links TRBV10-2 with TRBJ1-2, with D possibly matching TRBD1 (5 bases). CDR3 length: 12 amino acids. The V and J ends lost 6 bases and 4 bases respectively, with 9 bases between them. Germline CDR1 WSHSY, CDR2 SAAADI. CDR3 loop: CASRGPSYGYTF. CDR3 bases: TGCGCCAGCAGGGGACCGAGCTATGGCTACACCTTC.

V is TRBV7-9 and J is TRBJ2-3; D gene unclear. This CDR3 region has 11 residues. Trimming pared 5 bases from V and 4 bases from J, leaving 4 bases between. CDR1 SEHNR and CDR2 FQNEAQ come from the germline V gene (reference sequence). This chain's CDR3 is CASSAADTQYF. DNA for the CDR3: TGTGCCAGCAGCGCCGCAGATACGCAGTATTTT.

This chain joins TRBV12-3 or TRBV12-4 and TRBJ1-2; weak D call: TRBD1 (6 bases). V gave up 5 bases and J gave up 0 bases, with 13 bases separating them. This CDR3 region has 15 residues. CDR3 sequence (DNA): TGTGCCAGCAGTCCCCTCGGGGGCGCTAACTATGGCTACACCTTC. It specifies CASSPLGGANYGYTF.

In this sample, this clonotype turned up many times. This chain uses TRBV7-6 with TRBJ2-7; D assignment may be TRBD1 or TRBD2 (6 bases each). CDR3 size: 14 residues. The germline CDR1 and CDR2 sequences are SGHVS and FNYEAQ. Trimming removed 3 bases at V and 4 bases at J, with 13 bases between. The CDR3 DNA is TGTGCCAGCAGCTTGGGGGAAGGGGGGTACGAGCAGTACTTC. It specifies CASSLGEGGYEQYF.

The CDR3 sequence: CASSLNRDRYTEAFF. The CDR3 region has the DNA TGTGCCAGCAGTTTAAACCGGGACAGGTACACTGAAGCTTTCTTT. The genes are TRBV27 and TRBJ1-1; 8 bases map to TRBD1. Germline CDR1 MNHEY, CDR2 SMNVEV (reference sequence). V trimming: 2 bases; J trimming: 3 bases; junction bases outside the gene matches: 5. The CDR3 totals 15 residues.

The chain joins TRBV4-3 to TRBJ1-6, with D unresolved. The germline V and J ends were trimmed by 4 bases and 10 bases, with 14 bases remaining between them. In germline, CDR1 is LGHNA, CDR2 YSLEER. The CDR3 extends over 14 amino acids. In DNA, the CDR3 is TGCGCCAGCAGCCCCGAGGGCCGCGACTCACCCCTCCACTTT. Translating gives CASSPEGRDSPLHF.

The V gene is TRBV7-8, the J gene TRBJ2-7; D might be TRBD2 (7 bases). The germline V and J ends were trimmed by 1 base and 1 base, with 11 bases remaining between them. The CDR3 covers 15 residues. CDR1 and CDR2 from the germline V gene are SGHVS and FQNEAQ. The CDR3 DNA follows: TGTGCCAGCAGCTTAGGGCGGGGGCCGTCCTACGAGCAGTACTTC. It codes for CASSLGRGPSYEQYF.

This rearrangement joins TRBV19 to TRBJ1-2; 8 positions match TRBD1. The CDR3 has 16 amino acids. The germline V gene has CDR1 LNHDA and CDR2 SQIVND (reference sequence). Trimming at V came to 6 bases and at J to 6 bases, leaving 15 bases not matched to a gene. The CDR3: CASRPPLWTGRNGYTF. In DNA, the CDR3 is TGTGCCAGTAGACCCCCCCTCTGGACAGGGAGGAATGGCTACACCTTC.

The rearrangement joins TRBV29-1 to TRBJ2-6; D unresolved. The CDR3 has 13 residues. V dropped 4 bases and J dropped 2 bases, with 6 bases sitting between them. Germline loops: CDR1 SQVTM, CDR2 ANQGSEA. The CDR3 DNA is TGCAGCGTTGTGGAGCCTGGGGCCAACGTCCTGACTTTC. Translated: CSVVEPGANVLTF.

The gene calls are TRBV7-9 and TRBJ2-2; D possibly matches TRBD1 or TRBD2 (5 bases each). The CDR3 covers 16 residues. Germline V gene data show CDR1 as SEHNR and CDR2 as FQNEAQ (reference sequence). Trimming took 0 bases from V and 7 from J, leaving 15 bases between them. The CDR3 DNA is TGTGCCAGCAGCTTAGCGCCGGTGAGGGGCGGCGGGGAGCTGTTTTTT. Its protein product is CASSLAPVRGGGELFF. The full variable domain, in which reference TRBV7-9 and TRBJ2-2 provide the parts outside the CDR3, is DTGVSQNPRHKITKRGQNVTFRCDPISEHNRLYWYRQTLGQGPEFLTYFQNEAQLEKSRLLSDRFSAERPKGSFSTLEIQRTEQGDSAMYLCASSLAPVRGGGELFFGEGSRLTVL.

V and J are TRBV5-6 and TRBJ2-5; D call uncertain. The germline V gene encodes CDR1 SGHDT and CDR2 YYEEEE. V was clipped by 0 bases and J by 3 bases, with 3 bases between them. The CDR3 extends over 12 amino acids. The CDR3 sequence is CASSLEEETQYF. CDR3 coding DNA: TGTGCCAGCAGCTTGGAAGAAGAGACCCAGTACTTC.

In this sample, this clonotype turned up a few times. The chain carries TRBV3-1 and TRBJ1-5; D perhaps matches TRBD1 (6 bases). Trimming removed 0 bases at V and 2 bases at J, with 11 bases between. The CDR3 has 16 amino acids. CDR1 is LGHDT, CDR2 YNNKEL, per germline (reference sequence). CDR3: CASSQDKGGGNQPQHF. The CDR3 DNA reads TGTGCCAGCAGCCAAGATAAGGGGGGGGGCAATCAGCCCCAGCATTTT.